Sequencing of this TCR beta chain was carried out in a study of OX40 agonist ivuxolimab in advanced cancers. Trimming at V came to 2 bases and at J to 1 base, leaving 2 bases not matched to a gene. The germline V gene has CDR1 SGDLS and CDR2 YYNGEE. The CDR3 contains 15 residues. This table comes from immunoSEQ multiplex PCR, and its TCRdb copy is limited to in-frame clones, with some not included. Altogether about 96,000 clones are present, about 80% being singletons, with the ten largest covering 4.5% to 6%. This chain joins TRBV9 and TRBJ2-1; 8 bases agree with TRBD2. The clonotype originates from an adult with an advanced solid tumor such as melanoma, head and neck, liver or kidney cancer. This specimen consisted of CD4+ or CD8+ T cells sorted from blood, obtained in a trial of the OX40 agonist ivuxolimab. CDR3 sequence: CASSVSGVSYNEQFF. In nucleotides, the CDR3 is TGTGCCAGCAGCGTTAGCGGGGTATCCTACAATGAGCAGTTCTTC.